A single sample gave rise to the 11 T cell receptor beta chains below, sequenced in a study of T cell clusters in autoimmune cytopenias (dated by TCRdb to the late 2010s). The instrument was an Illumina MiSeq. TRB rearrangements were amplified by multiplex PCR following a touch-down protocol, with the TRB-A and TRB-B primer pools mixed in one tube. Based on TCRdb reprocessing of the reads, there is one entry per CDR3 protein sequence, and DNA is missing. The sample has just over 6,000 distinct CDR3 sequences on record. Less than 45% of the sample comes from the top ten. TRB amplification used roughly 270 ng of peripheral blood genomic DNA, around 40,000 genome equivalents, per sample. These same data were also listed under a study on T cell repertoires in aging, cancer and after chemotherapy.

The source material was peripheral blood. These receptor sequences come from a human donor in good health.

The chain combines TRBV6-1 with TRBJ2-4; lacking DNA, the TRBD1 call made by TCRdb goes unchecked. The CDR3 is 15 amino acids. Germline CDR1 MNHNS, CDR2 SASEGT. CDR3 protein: CASSELTGNKNIQYF.

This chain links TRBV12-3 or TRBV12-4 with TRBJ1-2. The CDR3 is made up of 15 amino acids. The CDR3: CASSRGARPDYGYTF.

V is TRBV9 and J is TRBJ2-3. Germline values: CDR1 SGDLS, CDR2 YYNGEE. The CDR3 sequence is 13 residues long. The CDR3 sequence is CASSVGIPDTQYF.

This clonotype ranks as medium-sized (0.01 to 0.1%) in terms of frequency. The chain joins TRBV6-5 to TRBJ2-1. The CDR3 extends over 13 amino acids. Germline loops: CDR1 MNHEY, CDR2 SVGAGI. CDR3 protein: CASSLLTNNEQFF.

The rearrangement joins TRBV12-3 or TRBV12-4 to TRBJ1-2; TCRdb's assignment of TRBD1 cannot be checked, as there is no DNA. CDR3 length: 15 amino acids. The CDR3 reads CASSLGVLANYGYTF.

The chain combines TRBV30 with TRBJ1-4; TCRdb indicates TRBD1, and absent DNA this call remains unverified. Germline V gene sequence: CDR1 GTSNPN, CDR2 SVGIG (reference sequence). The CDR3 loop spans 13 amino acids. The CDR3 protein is CAWNPGANEKLFF.

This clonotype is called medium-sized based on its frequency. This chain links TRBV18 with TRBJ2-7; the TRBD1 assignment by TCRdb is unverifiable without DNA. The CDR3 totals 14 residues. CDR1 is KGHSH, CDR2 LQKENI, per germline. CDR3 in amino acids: CASSQGQGAREQYF.

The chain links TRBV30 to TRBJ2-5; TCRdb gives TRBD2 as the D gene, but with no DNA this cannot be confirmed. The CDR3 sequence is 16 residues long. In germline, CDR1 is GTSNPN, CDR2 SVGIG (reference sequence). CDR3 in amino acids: CAWSSGLAGPRETQYF. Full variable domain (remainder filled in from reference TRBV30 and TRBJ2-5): SQTIHQWPATLVQPVGSPLSLECTVEGTSNPNLYWYRQAAGRGLQLLFYSVGIGQISSEVPQNLSASRPQDRQFILSSKKLLLSDSGFYLCAWSSGLAGPRETQYFGPGTRLLVL.

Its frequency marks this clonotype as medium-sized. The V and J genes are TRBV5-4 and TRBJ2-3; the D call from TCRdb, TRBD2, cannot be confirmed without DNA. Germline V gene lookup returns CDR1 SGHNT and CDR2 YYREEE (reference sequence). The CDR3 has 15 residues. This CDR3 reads CASSPSGESTDTQYF.

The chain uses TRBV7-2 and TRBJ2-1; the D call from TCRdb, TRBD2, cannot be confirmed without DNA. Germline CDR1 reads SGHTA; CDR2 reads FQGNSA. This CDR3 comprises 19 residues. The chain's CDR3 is CASSQNGLAGGFSYNEQFF.

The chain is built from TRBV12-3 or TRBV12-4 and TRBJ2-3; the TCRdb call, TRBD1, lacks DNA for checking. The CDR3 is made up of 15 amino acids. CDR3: CASSWRGQVQDTQYF.